Below are 12 T cell receptor beta chains sequenced from a single sample in a study of human T cells and chemical hapten exposure. TCRdb redid the calling of the RACE reads with MiXCR, one entry per CDR3 protein. The sample lists 380,000 or so distinct CDR3 sequences, approximately 5.1% occurring once. Sample time point: patch test 1, 2 weeks after DPC sensitization. The treatment: therapeutic diphenylcyclopropenone sensitization with weekly scalp DPC. This sample comprised whole blood, obtained in connection with sensitization to the hapten diphenylcyclopropenone (DPC). The receptors come from a woman aged 50 to 60 with alopecia areata. Some clones in this sample may be carry-over from other donors' samples.

The V and J genes are TRBV12-3 or TRBV12-4 and TRBJ2-3; 8 bases are a match to TRBD1. CDR3 length equals 15 residues. V dropped 3 bases and J dropped 2; count of bases not matched to a gene: 4. The CDR3 reads CASSFAQGVTDTQYF. CDR3 nucleotides: TGTGCCAGCAGTTTCGCACAGGGGGTCACAGATACGCAGTATTTT.

Comment on this clonotype: A much larger clone lies one base from this, so it may be a read error. The chain employs TRBV18 and TRBJ1-6, with D uncertain. CDR1 is KGHSH, CDR2 LQKENI, per germline. This CDR3 contains 13 residues. For the CDR3, the DNA is TGTGCCAGCTCGCCCAGGAGTAGTTCACCCCTCTACTTT. It codes for CASSPRSSSPLYF.

This clonotype showed up many times. The J gene is TRBJ2-7, the V gene TRBV27; 9 bases match TRBD1. The V and J ends lost 5 bases and 5 bases, in that order; junction bases with no gene match: 10. CDR1 and CDR2 (germline): MNHEY, SMNVEV (reference sequence). The CDR3 sequence is 15 residues long. CDR3 bases: TGTGCCAGCAGTCCGCCGGGACAGGGAAGCGACGAGCAGTACTTC. It translates to CASSPPGQGSDEQYF.

CDR3 in amino acids: CASRDYSYEQYF. In DNA, the CDR3 is TGTGCCAGCCGGGACTACTCCTACGAGCAGTACTTC. V and J are TRBV28 and TRBJ2-7; 7 nucleotides line up with TRBD2. The CDR3 sequence is 12 residues long. V shed 8 bases and J 0 bases; nucleotides not matched to a gene: 1. Germline assignment: CDR1 MDHEN and CDR2 SYDVKM.

This clonotype has ten or more counts. The CDR3 region has the DNA TGTGCCAGCAGTTCAGGACTGCTCCAAGAGACCCAGTACTTC. Its protein product is CASSSGLLQETQYF. V usage is TRBV6-5 and J usage is TRBJ2-5, with D perhaps matching TRBD2 (5 bases). Germline CDR1 reads MNHEY; CDR2 reads SVGAGI. The CDR3 totals 14 residues. V dropped 4 bases and J dropped 1 base, with 10 bases sitting between them.

Ten or more counts support this clonotype. The rearrangement links TRBV6-5 to TRBJ1-1; TRBD1 matches at 8 bases. This CDR3 has 15 amino acids. The junction had 9 bases not matched to a gene; V was cut back by 6 bases and J by 3 bases. Germline V gene sequence: CDR1 MNHEY, CDR2 SVGAGI. The CDR3 sequence: CASRTFRGQDTEAFF. In nucleotides, the CDR3 is TGTGCCAGCAGAACGTTCAGGGGGCAGGACACTGAAGCTTTCTTT.

This clonotype came up many times. The rearrangement joins TRBV25-1 to TRBJ2-1; 9 bases align to TRBD2. Germline assignment: CDR1 MGHDK and CDR2 SYGVNS. Germline trimming cut 6 bases from V and 14 bases from J; bases unmatched to any gene: 11. There are 13 residues in the CDR3. The chain's CDR3 is CASRGGGRVHEFF. In DNA form, the CDR3 reads TGTGCCAGCAGGGGAGGCGGGAGGGTCCACGAGTTCTTC.

This clonotype was observed many times. The J gene is TRBJ1-5, the V gene TRBV15; possibly TRBD1 for D (6 bases). The germline gives CDR1 LNHNV, CDR2 YYDKDF (reference sequence). The CDR3 totals 14 residues. Trimming removed 1 base from V and 11 bases from J, with 15 bases in between. The CDR3 is CATSRVGGPSTQHF. The CDR3 DNA follows: TGTGCCACCAGCAGAGTTGGGGGCCCGTCAACCCAGCATTTT.

This clonotype was seen ten or more times. This chain connects TRBV5-1 to TRBJ2-7; D is possibly TRBD2 (6 bases). The V end was cut by 4 bases, the J end by 3 bases, with 14 bases between. The CDR3 runs to 14 residues. Germline lookup yields CDR1 SGHRS and CDR2 YFSETQ. CDR3 loop: CASSPGSGGYEQYF. The CDR3 nucleotides read TGCGCCAGCAGCCCAGGCTCCGGGGGCTACGAGCAGTACTTC.

The table lists this clonotype with many counts. V gene TRBV5-1 combines with J gene TRBJ2-5; unclear D gene. Germline CDR1 and CDR2: SGHRS and YFSETQ. V was cut by 5 bases and J by 2 bases, with 7 bases left in between. CDR3 length: 12 amino acids. CDR3 DNA sequence: TGCGCCAGCAGAGGTGGTCAAGAGACCCAGTACTTC. Translation gives CASRGGQETQYF.

The rearrangement uses TRBV3-1 and TRBJ2-3; D is possibly TRBD1 (6 bases). This CDR3 contains 15 residues. V lost 4 bases, J lost 5 bases, and 16 bases lay in between. Germline CDR1 and CDR2: LGHDT and YNNKEL (reference sequence). The CDR3 DNA sequence: TGTGCCAGCAGCCCAGGGGTGTTTTCTAGAGATACGCAGTATTTT. It specifies CASSPGVFSRDTQYF.

This clonotype was counted ten times or more. CDR3 sequence: CAWGQDTGELFF. Here the CDR3 DNA reads TGTGCCTGGGGACAGGATACCGGGGAGCTGTTTTTT. The V gene is TRBV30, the J gene TRBJ2-2, with 7 positions matching TRBD1. V lost 5 bases, J lost 5 bases, and 2 bases stayed unmatched. The germline gives CDR1 GTSNPN, CDR2 SVGIG (reference sequence). This CDR3 region has 12 residues.